This T cell receptor beta chain was sequenced during a study of T cells in Graves' hyperthyroidism and ophthalmopathy. Looking at the study overall: Any treatment followed the collection of peripheral blood at initial diagnosis. Overall study results and limits: Expanded thyroid clonotypes (above 0.001) were mostly also found in blood.

This clonotype was counted between two and nine times. Antigen: not known. RNA transcripts served as the template for amplifying TCR beta CDR3 regions. Researchers ran a first-round RT-PCR on the TCR CDR3 using the HTBI primer set. TCRdb used MiXCR to reprocess the multiplex PCR reads, holding one entry per CDR3 protein. This table has almost 500,000 distinct CDR3 sequences, about 20% appearing once. CDR1 and CDR2 from the germline V gene are MNHNS and SASEGT. The J segment lost 5 bases and the V segment lost 4 bases, leaving 6 bases of the junction unmatched. There are 15 residues in the CDR3. What was sequenced was blood. This sequence was found in a woman aged 70-85 years with Graves' ophthalmopathy. The chain employs TRBV6-1 and TRBJ2-5, with 11 bases identical to TRBD2. Written as DNA, the CDR3 is TGTGCCAGCAGTGTAACTAGCGGGAGTTCGGAGACCCAGTACTTC. Its protein is CASSVTSGSSETQYF.